This T cell receptor (beta chain) was found in a study of blood T cell repertoires in COVID-19. Study-level background: COVID-19 samples collected from the United States, Italy and Spain covered acute and convalescent phases.

Germline lookup yields CDR1 LGHNT and CDR2 FRNRAP. The CDR3 length is 12 residues. Trimming at V came to 1 base and at J to 7 bases, leaving 0 bases not matched to a gene. TCRdb's table, derived via immunoSEQ multiplex PCR, lists solely in-frame clones and lacks some. The sample includes 200,000 to 250,000 clones, 88% seen only once; the top ten take roughly 2.5%. The TCR originated in a woman in her fifties or sixties with acute or convalescent COVID-19. The gene calls are TRBV12-5 and TRBJ1-2; 7 nucleotides match TRBD1. Sequenced sample: peripheral blood. The CDR3 sequence is CASGLDRGGYTF. The CDR3 DNA sequence: TGTGCTAGTGGTTTGGACAGGGGTGGCTACACCTTC.